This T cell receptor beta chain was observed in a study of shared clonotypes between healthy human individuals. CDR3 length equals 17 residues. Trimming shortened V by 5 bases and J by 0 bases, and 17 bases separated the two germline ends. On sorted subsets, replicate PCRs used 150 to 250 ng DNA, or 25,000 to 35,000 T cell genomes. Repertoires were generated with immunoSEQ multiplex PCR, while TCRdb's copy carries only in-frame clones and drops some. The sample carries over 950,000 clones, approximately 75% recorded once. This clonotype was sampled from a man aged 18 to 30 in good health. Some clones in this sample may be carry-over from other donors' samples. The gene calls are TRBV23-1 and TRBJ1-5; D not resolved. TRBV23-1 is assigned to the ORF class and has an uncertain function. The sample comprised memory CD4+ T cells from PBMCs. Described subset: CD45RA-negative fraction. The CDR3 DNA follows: TGCGCCAGCAGTAGGGTTGGGCAGGATGTTAGCAATCAGCCCCAGCATTTT. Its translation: CASSRVGQDVSNQPQHF.